These T cell receptor beta chains were read from a single sample in a study of OX40 agonist ivuxolimab in advanced cancers. Repertoires were generated with immunoSEQ multiplex PCR, while TCRdb's copy carries only in-frame clones and drops some. The sample records about 45,000 clones, 89% being singletons. Sequencing was performed on CD4+ or CD8+ T cells sorted from blood, taken in a trial of the OX40 agonist ivuxolimab. All receptors come from an adult with an advanced solid tumor such as melanoma, head and neck, liver or kidney cancer. Both conserved end residues are part of each CDR3. D genes are given only for firm matches. Only part of the rows carry a size: once, few, many, or a class if the clone is expanded.

J	V	size	D	DNA	CDR3
TRBJ2-1	TRBV10-3	NA	TRBD2	TGTGCCAATTCACCCGGCAGCCGCGGGGGGCTTGGCTACAATGAGCAGTTCTTC	CANSPGSRGGLGYNEQFF
TRBJ2-7	TRBV12-5	NA	TRBD2	TGTGCTAGTGGTTTGAAGGGACTAGCGGGAGACGAGCAGTACTTC	CASGLKGLAGDEQYF
TRBJ2-7	TRBV2	once	TRBD2	TGTGCCAGCAGGGGAGAACTAGCGCCGAACTACGAGCAGTACTTC	CASRGELAPNYEQYF
TRBJ2-7	TRBV6-5	NA	NA	TGTGCCAGCAGCTCAGGGGCTTACGAGCAGTACTTC	CASSSGAYEQYF
TRBJ2-6	TRBV2	NA	NA	TGTGCCAGCAGTGTTGGGCAGGGCACTTTCCCTGGGGCCAACGTCCTGACTTTC	CASSVGQGTFPGANVLTF
TRBJ2-7	TRBV4-1	NA	TRBD1	TGCGCCAGCAGCCAAGTACAGGGGATCTCCTACGAGCAGTACTTC	CASSQVQGISYEQYF
TRBJ1-1	TRBV27	NA	NA	TGTGCCAGCAGCTTATCGAACCAGGGCACTGAAGCTTTCTTT	CASSLSNQGTEAFF
TRBJ2-3	TRBV7-9	NA	TRBD1	TGTGCCAGCAGCTTACCTCAGGGGGTAGACACAGATACGCAGTATTTT	CASSLPQGVDTDTQYF
TRBJ2-1	TRBV6-5	NA	NA	TGTGCTATTCAGCAAAATGAGCAGTTCTTC	CAIQQNEQFF
TRBJ2-1	TRBV7-9	NA	TRBD1	TGTGCCAGCAGCTTAACCGGGACAGGGGACAATGAGCAGTTCTTC	CASSLTGTGDNEQFF
TRBJ2-1	TRBV5-4	NA	TRBD1	TGTGCCAGCCAAGGACAGGGAAGCGACAATGAGCAGTTCTTC	CASQGQGSDNEQFF
TRBJ1-2	TRBV20-1	few	NA	TGCAGTGCCAGCCCCCTTTGGACCTTC	CSASPLWTF
TRBJ2-2	TRBV7-6	NA	NA	TGTGCCAGCAGCCCCATAGGGTTGGAGCTGTTTTTT	CASSPIGLELFF
TRBJ2-3	TRBV11-2	NA	NA	TGTGCCAGCAGCCCAAGGTTCGGAGCCAATACGCAGTATTTT	CASSPRFGANTQYF
TRBJ1-1	TRBV27	NA	NA	TGTGCCAGCAGTTTATTTCCGGTACCCGGAGACACTGAAGCTTTCTTT	CASSLFPVPGDTEAFF
TRBJ1-3	TRBV5-6	NA	TRBD1	TGTGCCAGCAGCTTAGGGGGCATACCCGTCCGTGGAAACACCATATATTTT	CASSLGGIPVRGNTIYF
TRBJ1-1	TRBV6-5	NA	NA	TGTGCCTCCTGGTTAGGGGAGAACACTGAAGCTTTCTTT	CASWLGENTEAFF
TRBJ2-5	TRBV9	NA	TRBD2	TGTGCCAGCAGCAGACTAGCGGGGACTCAAGAGACCCAGTACTTC	CASSRLAGTQETQYF
TRBJ2-7	TRBV7-3	once	NA	TGTGCCAGCAGCCTGTCGGGGTCCTACGAGCAGTACTTC	CASSLSGSYEQYF
TRBJ2-7	TRBV4-1	NA	NA	TGCGCCAGCAGCCCATTGGACTCCTACGAGCAGTACTTC	CASSPLDSYEQYF
TRBJ2-7	TRBV7-7	once	NA	TGTGCCAGCAGCTGGACACCTTTGGAGCAGTACTTC	CASSWTPLEQYF
TRBJ2-7	TRBV15	NA	NA	TGTGCCACCAGCCCCGTAGGGGGGCGCGACTACGAGCAGTACTTC	CATSPVGGRDYEQYF
TRBJ1-2	TRBV9	NA	TRBD1	TGTGCCAGCAGCCCGGGACAGGGGTATGGCTACACCTTC	CASSPGQGYGYTF
TRBJ2-1	TRBV10-2	NA	TRBD1	TGCGCCAGCAGTGTGGGGACAGCCTCCTACAATGAGCAGTTCTTC	CASSVGTASYNEQFF
TRBJ2-7	TRBV9	NA	TRBD2	TGTGCCAGCAGCGTCGGGACGGGGGGGTCCGAGCAGTACTTC	CASSVGTGGSEQYF
TRBJ2-3	TRBV11-2	NA	TRBD1	TGTGCCAGCAGCCCCCGGACAGGGGGCGCAGATACGCAGTATTTT	CASSPRTGGADTQYF
TRBJ1-2	TRBV11-2	NA	NA	TGTGCCAGCAGCTTAGTGTCCAAGGGTGCGGGGGTCGGCTACACCTTC	CASSLVSKGAGVGYTF
TRBJ1-2	TRBV5-1	NA	TRBD1	TGCGCCAGCAGCTTGACGGGGGACAGGGACTTGCATGGCTACACCTTC	CASSLTGDRDLHGYTF
TRBJ2-6	TRBV7-2	NA	TRBD1	TGTGCCAGCAGCTTAGAAGGGGGCCCGACCTCTGGGGCCAACGTCCTGACTTTC	CASSLEGGPTSGANVLTF
TRBJ1-1	TRBV21-1	once	NA	TGTGCCAGCAGCTTAAGACCCGGGACAGCGAACACTGAAGCTTTCTTT	CASSLRPGTANTEAFF
TRBJ1-1	TRBV29-1	NA	NA	TGCAGCGTTTCTAGGGGAGGGCGGAACACTGAAGCTTTCTTT	CSVSRGGRNTEAFF
TRBJ1-2	TRBV29-1	NA	NA	TGCAGCGTTGACCGTGGGCCTCGGCCCTATGGCTACACCTTC	CSVDRGPRPYGYTF
TRBJ2-7	TRBV18	NA	TRBD1	TGTGCCAGCTCACCTGCAGGGGGTGACTACGAGCAGTACTTC	CASSPAGGDYEQYF
TRBJ2-1	TRBV7-6	once	NA	TGTGCCAGCAGCACCCGACCCAATGAGCAGTTCTTC	CASSTRPNEQFF
TRBJ1-5	TRBV27	NA	NA	TGTGCCAGCAGTTTTTTCCAGGGAAGTCAGCCCCAGCATTTT	CASSFFQGSQPQHF
TRBJ1-1	TRBV9	NA	NA	TGTGCCAGCTGTCTCCCCCCCAGCCGAGGGACTGAAGCTTTCTTT	CASCLPPSRGTEAFF
TRBJ1-1	TRBV6-1	NA	TRBD1	TGTGCCAGCAGGGAGGGACAGAGGAACACTGAAGCTTTCTTT	CASREGQRNTEAFF